A selection of T cell receptor beta chains follows, all from one sample in a study of T cell responses to AZD1222 COVID-19 vaccine. TCRdb's table, derived via immunoSEQ multiplex PCR, lists solely in-frame clones and lacks some. This table holds approximately 110,000 clones, under 95% found once. The sample in question was peripheral blood, obtained on day 0 of AZD1222 vaccination. These receptor sequences come from an adult in good health. Both conserved end residues are part of each CDR3. A D gene is named only where the DNA matches it firmly. The size field is filled for only some rows; it gives once, few, many or a size class.

CDR3 DNA: TGTGCCCTGGAGGGAGAGACTGAAGCTTTCTTT; CDR3 protein: CALEGETEAFF; D gene: .; J gene: TRBJ1-1; clone size: .; V gene: TRBV11-3
CDR3 DNA: TGCAGTTCGACAGTCAACTATGGCTACACCTTC; CDR3 protein: CSSTVNYGYTF; D gene: .; J gene: TRBJ1-2; clone size: .; V gene: TRBV20-1
CDR3 DNA: TGTGCCAGCAGCTATGACAGTAACTCTGGAAACACCATATATTTT; CDR3 protein: CASSYDSNSGNTIYF; D gene: .; J gene: TRBJ1-3; clone size: .; V gene: TRBV3-1/TRBV3-2
CDR3 DNA: TGTGCCAGCAGCTCCGGGACAGGGTTACTTGGAAACACCATATATTTT; CDR3 protein: CASSSGTGLLGNTIYF; D gene: TRBD1; J gene: TRBJ1-3; clone size: .; V gene: TRBV2
CDR3 DNA: TGTGCCAGCAGCCAAGAGCGTAGCACAGATACGCAGTATTTT; CDR3 protein: CASSQERSTDTQYF; D gene: .; J gene: TRBJ2-3; clone size: .; V gene: TRBV4-2
CDR3 DNA: TGCGCCAGCAGATCAGGGGGGAACACTGAAGCTTTCTTT; CDR3 protein: CASRSGGNTEAFF; D gene: TRBD1; J gene: TRBJ1-1; clone size: .; V gene: TRBV5-1
CDR3 DNA: TGCGCCAGCAGCCATGACCCCCCCGGTGCTCGTAATTCACCCCTCCACTTT; CDR3 protein: CASSHDPPGARNSPLHF; D gene: .; J gene: TRBJ1-6; clone size: .; V gene: TRBV4-3
CDR3 DNA: TGCGCCAGCAGCACCGGGACTAGCGGGAGTTCATACAATGAGCAGTTCTTC; CDR3 protein: CASSTGTSGSSYNEQFF; D gene: TRBD2; J gene: TRBJ2-1; clone size: .; V gene: TRBV5-1
CDR3 DNA: TGTGCCAGCAGCTTAGGCCGGATCTCCTACAATGAGCAGTTCTTC; CDR3 protein: CASSLGRISYNEQFF; D gene: .; J gene: TRBJ2-1; clone size: .; V gene: TRBV11-2
CDR3 DNA: TGTGCCAGCTCCCGGGGTAGGGACACTGAAGCTTTCTTT; CDR3 protein: CASSRGRDTEAFF; D gene: .; J gene: TRBJ1-1; clone size: .; V gene: TRBV7-2
CDR3 DNA: TGTGCCAGCAGCTTAGGGAGAGGGACAGAGACCCAGTACTTC; CDR3 protein: CASSLGRGTETQYF; D gene: .; J gene: TRBJ2-5; clone size: .; V gene: TRBV11-3
CDR3 DNA: TGTGCCACCAGGGGGGACAGGGGACTAGCGGGAGTTGGGGATACGCAGTATTTT; CDR3 protein: CATRGDRGLAGVGDTQYF; D gene: TRBD2; J gene: TRBJ2-3; clone size: .; V gene: TRBV15
CDR3 DNA: TGTGCCAGCAGCATCGGGGGCCAGGGCTACACCTTC; CDR3 protein: CASSIGGQGYTF; D gene: .; J gene: TRBJ1-2; clone size: .; V gene: TRBV11-3
CDR3 DNA: TGTGCCAGCAGTTACTCCCAAGACTATGGCTACACCTTC; CDR3 protein: CASSYSQDYGYTF; D gene: .; J gene: TRBJ1-2; clone size: .; V gene: TRBV6-5
CDR3 DNA: TGTGCCAGCAGGAGGGGGCAAACCTACGAGCAGTACTTC; CDR3 protein: CASRRGQTYEQYF; D gene: TRBD1; J gene: TRBJ2-7; clone size: .; V gene: TRBV27
CDR3 DNA: TGTGCCAGCAGTAGCTCCGAGACGTCGACCAAAAACATTCAGTACTTC; CDR3 protein: CASSSSETSTKNIQYF; D gene: .; J gene: TRBJ2-4; clone size: once; V gene: TRBV7-2
CDR3 DNA: TGTGCCAGCAGCTTAGATGAGGGTCTGAACACTGAAGCTTTCTTT; CDR3 protein: CASSLDEGLNTEAFF; D gene: .; J gene: TRBJ1-1; clone size: .; V gene: TRBV11-2
CDR3 DNA: TGTGCCAGCAGTTCCCCAACTCAGCGGATTTATGGCTACACCTTC; CDR3 protein: CASSSPTQRIYGYTF; D gene: .; J gene: TRBJ1-2; clone size: .; V gene: TRBV28
CDR3 DNA: TGTGCCACCAGCAGAGGGGGGGCGGAACAAGAGACCCAGTACTTC; CDR3 protein: CATSRGGAEQETQYF; D gene: .; J gene: TRBJ2-5; clone size: .; V gene: TRBV15
CDR3 DNA: TGCGCCAGCAGCTGGGGACAGGGTAATCAGCCCCAGCATTTT; CDR3 protein: CASSWGQGNQPQHF; D gene: TRBD1; J gene: TRBJ1-5; clone size: .; V gene: TRBV5-1
CDR3 DNA: TGTGCCAGCAGCTTATTGGCGGGGGGGCTAGGTACGCAGTATTTT; CDR3 protein: CASSLLAGGLGTQYF; D gene: TRBD2; J gene: TRBJ2-3; clone size: .; V gene: TRBV7-9
CDR3 DNA: TGTGCCAGCAGCCACGCGACACCTTTCCTGAACACTGAAGCTTTCTTT; CDR3 protein: CASSHATPFLNTEAFF; D gene: .; J gene: TRBJ1-1; clone size: .; V gene: TRBV5-5
CDR3 DNA: TGTGCCGGGATACACCCTAGGGACACTGAAGCTTTCTTT; CDR3 protein: CAGIHPRDTEAFF; D gene: .; J gene: TRBJ1-1; clone size: .; V gene: TRBV5-3
CDR3 DNA: TGTGCCAGCAGCGTAGATTGGGCGGGAGCCTACAATGAGCAGTTCTTC; CDR3 protein: CASSVDWAGAYNEQFF; D gene: TRBD2; J gene: TRBJ2-1; clone size: .; V gene: TRBV9
CDR3 DNA: TGTGCCAGCTCACCCTCTAGCTCAGATGAGCAGTTCTTC; CDR3 protein: CASSPSSSDEQFF; D gene: .; J gene: TRBJ2-1; clone size: .; V gene: TRBV18
CDR3 DNA: TGTGCCTGGAGCCCGGGATTCAATGAAAAACTGTTTTTT; CDR3 protein: CAWSPGFNEKLFF; D gene: .; J gene: TRBJ1-4; clone size: .; V gene: TRBV30
CDR3 DNA: TGCGCCAGCAGCCCCCTCGGGGGAAGCAATCAGCCCCAGCATTTT; CDR3 protein: CASSPLGGSNQPQHF; D gene: .; J gene: TRBJ1-5; clone size: .; V gene: TRBV5-1
CDR3 DNA: TGTGCCAGCAGCGTAGGTATTTACAATGAGCAGTTCTTC; CDR3 protein: CASSVGIYNEQFF; D gene: .; J gene: TRBJ2-1; clone size: few; V gene: TRBV9
CDR3 DNA: TGTGCCAGCACCCTAAGGGGGCAGGGATATCAGCCCCAGCATTTT; CDR3 protein: CASTLRGQGYQPQHF; D gene: TRBD1; J gene: TRBJ1-5; clone size: .; V gene: TRBV28
CDR3 DNA: TGTGCCAGCAGGTCCCTGAGCGCCGGGGAGCTGTTTTTT; CDR3 protein: CASRSLSAGELFF; D gene: .; J gene: TRBJ2-2; clone size: .; V gene: TRBV6-6
CDR3 DNA: TGCGCCAGCAGCTTTCACTTCTCGAGGAGTCGGTCTGAGACCCAGTACTTC; CDR3 protein: CASSFHFSRSRSETQYF; D gene: .; J gene: TRBJ2-5; clone size: .; V gene: TRBV5-1
CDR3 DNA: TGTGCCAGCAGCAAAGGACAGGTCCTCAAGGGAAACACCATATATTTT; CDR3 protein: CASSKGQVLKGNTIYF; D gene: .; J gene: TRBJ1-3; clone size: .; V gene: TRBV21-1
CDR3 DNA: TGTGCCAGCAGCAAACTCGGACCAAACAACCTAAATGAGCAGTTCTTC; CDR3 protein: CASSKLGPNNLNEQFF; D gene: .; J gene: TRBJ2-1; clone size: .; V gene: TRBV7-3
CDR3 DNA: TGTGCCAGCTCATTGGGAGGGGACAATCAGCCCCAGCATTTT; CDR3 protein: CASSLGGDNQPQHF; D gene: .; J gene: TRBJ1-5; clone size: .; V gene: TRBV18
CDR3 DNA: TGTGCCAGCAGCTTAGCGGCGAGCGGTACCCCCGGGCAGTACTTC; CDR3 protein: CASSLAASGTPGQYF; D gene: .; J gene: TRBJ2-7; clone size: .; V gene: TRBV7-9
CDR3 DNA: TGTGCCAGCAGTGAGTCGACAGGGTATACCTTGAACACTGAAGCTTTCTTT; CDR3 protein: CASSESTGYTLNTEAFF; D gene: TRBD1; J gene: TRBJ1-1; clone size: .; V gene: TRBV6-2/TRBV6-3
CDR3 DNA: TGTGCCAGCAGCCAGCCCGGGACTAGCTACTACAATGAGCAGTTCTTC; CDR3 protein: CASSQPGTSYYNEQFF; D gene: TRBD2; J gene: TRBJ2-1; clone size: .; V gene: TRBV3-1/TRBV3-2
CDR3 DNA: TGTGCCAGCTCCCCCGGACAGGGGGTTGAAAAACTGTTTTTT; CDR3 protein: CASSPGQGVEKLFF; D gene: TRBD1; J gene: TRBJ1-4; clone size: .; V gene: TRBV18
CDR3 DNA: TGTGCCAGCAGCTCCCCGAACACAGATACGCAGTATTTT; CDR3 protein: CASSSPNTDTQYF; D gene: .; J gene: TRBJ2-3; clone size: .; V gene: TRBV5-8
CDR3 DNA: TGTGCCAGCAGCCGGGACAGGGGTAATGAAAAACTGTTTTTT; CDR3 protein: CASSRDRGNEKLFF; D gene: TRBD1; J gene: TRBJ1-4; clone size: .; V gene: TRBV7-9
CDR3 DNA: TGTGCCAGCAGTTCGGACCCCTACGAGCAGTACTTC; CDR3 protein: CASSSDPYEQYF; D gene: .; J gene: TRBJ2-7; clone size: .; V gene: TRBV6-6
CDR3 DNA: TGTGCCAGTAGTATTTCAGGGTTTATGGGCCAGTATTTT; CDR3 protein: CASSISGFMGQYF; D gene: .; J gene: TRBJ2-3; clone size: .; V gene: TRBV19
CDR3 DNA: TGTGCCAGCAGCTTAGTCCAGGGGGCGGCCTCTGGAAACACCATATATTTT; CDR3 protein: CASSLVQGAASGNTIYF; D gene: TRBD1; J gene: TRBJ1-3; clone size: .; V gene: TRBV7-2
CDR3 DNA: TGTGCCAGCAGTGAAGGGGGGATAGGGAATTCACCCCTCCACTTT; CDR3 protein: CASSEGGIGNSPLHF; D gene: .; J gene: TRBJ1-6; clone size: .; V gene: TRBV2
CDR3 DNA: TGTGCCAGCAGCGAGTACAGGACTTCTAACTATGGCTACACCTTC; CDR3 protein: CASSEYRTSNYGYTF; D gene: .; J gene: TRBJ1-2; clone size: .; V gene: TRBV7-2
CDR3 DNA: TGTGCCAGCAGCTTAGGACTAGCGGGAGGGTGGCAGTACTTC; CDR3 protein: CASSLGLAGGWQYF; D gene: TRBD2; J gene: TRBJ2-7; clone size: .; V gene: TRBV27
CDR3 DNA: TGCGCCAGCAGCCCTGGCGGCGGGGGGAACTATGGCTACACCTTC; CDR3 protein: CASSPGGGGNYGYTF; D gene: .; J gene: TRBJ1-2; clone size: .; V gene: TRBV5-1
CDR3 DNA: TGCAGCGTTCAAATCCAGGGGGAAAGCCCTCACAATGAGCAGTTCTTC; CDR3 protein: CSVQIQGESPHNEQFF; D gene: TRBD1; J gene: TRBJ2-1; clone size: .; V gene: TRBV29-1
CDR3 DNA: TGTGCCAGCAGCTTAGTGGGGGGTGAGCAGTTCTTC; CDR3 protein: CASSLVGGEQFF; D gene: .; J gene: TRBJ2-1; clone size: .; V gene: TRBV7-2
CDR3 DNA: TGTGCCAGCAGAGAGGGGGCAATCCTCGAGCAGTACTTC; CDR3 protein: CASREGAILEQYF; D gene: TRBD1; J gene: TRBJ2-7; clone size: .; V gene: TRBV28
CDR3 DNA: TGTGCCAGCAGCGAAACAGGGTTAGGAGAGCAGTACTTC; CDR3 protein: CASSETGLGEQYF; D gene: .; J gene: TRBJ2-7; clone size: few; V gene: TRBV7-2
CDR3 DNA: TGCGCCAGCAGCACGCTGGCTGACTATGGCTACACCTTC; CDR3 protein: CASSTLADYGYTF; D gene: .; J gene: TRBJ1-2; clone size: .; V gene: TRBV5-1